The entry below gives a single T cell receptor (beta chain) sequence along with its context. Clones were read by immunoSEQ multiplex PCR, and TCRdb kept only the in-frame ones, dropping some. The sample contains 75,000 to 95,000 clones, just under 95% of which appear only once. The entry originates in a study of technical replicates of blood from several donors. V shed 8 bases and J 3 bases; nucleotides not matched to a gene: 9. This CDR3 is built from 16 residues. Germline lookup yields CDR1 MDHEN and CDR2 SYDVKM. The source is a human donor in good health. The J gene is TRBJ2-7, the V gene TRBV28, with 14 bases matching TRBD2. Material: T cells isolated from PBMCs. In DNA form, the CDR3 reads TGTGCCAGCGGACTAGCGGGAGGCGGGGGTTACTACGAGCAGTACTTC. It specifies CASGLAGGGGYYEQYF.